One and the same sample provided the 27 T cell receptor beta chains below, sequenced in a study of control samples from healthy donors and cancer patients. Profiled with immunoSEQ multiplex PCR; TCRdb holds only in-frame clones, not every one. The sample has 80,000 or so clones, 94% seen once. The sample was blood. These receptors were collected from a woman between 40 and 50 years old in good health.

The V call is TRBV19, the J call TRBJ1-5; possibly TRBD1 for D (5 bases). V lost 4 bases and J lost 9, with 19 bases in between. CDR1 LNHDA and CDR2 SQIVND come from the germline V gene (reference sequence). This CDR3 has 15 amino acids. For the CDR3, the DNA is TGTGCCAGTAGTAGGGCAGGGAACCTGCGGGTGCCCCAGCATTTT. Amino acid sequence: CASSRAGNLRVPQHF.

The chain employs TRBV18 and TRBJ1-2; D gene uncertain. The germline CDR1 and CDR2 sequences are KGHSH and LQKENI. V was trimmed by 6 bases and J by 0 bases, leaving 11 bases between them. This CDR3 has 14 residues. In DNA form, the CDR3 reads TGTGCCAGCTCCCCCGGGCGAGCTAACTATGGCTACACCTTC. It codes for CASSPGRANYGYTF.

The chain has TRBV19 and TRBJ1-2; D ambiguous. Trimming shortened V by 5 bases and J by 5 bases, and 9 bases separated the two germline ends. The CDR3 has 12 residues. Germline V gene lookup returns CDR1 LNHDA and CDR2 SQIVND (reference sequence). The CDR3: CASSVQNYGYTF. In DNA form, the CDR3 reads TGTGCCAGTAGTGTACAGAATTATGGCTACACCTTC. Looking up the rest from reference TRBV19 and TRBJ1-2 gives the full variable domain: DGGITQSPKYLFRKEGQNVTLSCEQNLNHDAMYWYRQDPGQGLRLIYYSQIVNDFQKGDIAEGYSVSREKKESFPLTVTSAQKNPTAFYLCASSVQNYGYTFGSGTRLTVV.

The rearrangement uses TRBV12-5 and TRBJ2-3; no clear D gene. The V end was cut by 3 bases, the J end by 4 bases, with 5 bases between. The CDR3 loop spans 12 amino acids. The germline V gene encodes CDR1 LGHNT and CDR2 FRNRAP. CDR3 DNA: TGTGCTAGTGGTTTCCTCCCAGATACGCAGTATTTT. Translated: CASGFLPDTQYF.

This clone appeared once. The chain joins TRBV6-5 to TRBJ1-5, with D uncertain. This CDR3 contains 15 residues. Germline CDR1 is MNHEY and CDR2 is SVGAGI. Trimming removed 6 bases at V and 0 bases at J, with 12 bases between. CDR3 sequence reads: CASSNTHSSNQPQHF. CDR3 nucleotides: TGTGCCAGCAGCAACACTCACAGTAGCAATCAGCCCCAGCATTTT.

In this sample, this clone turned up once. The chain recombines TRBV2 with TRBJ2-1; D may be TRBD2 (6 bases). CDR3 size: 14 residues. The germline V gene encodes CDR1 SNHLY and CDR2 FYNNEI. The germline V and J ends were trimmed by 5 bases and 5 bases, with 13 bases remaining between them. The DNA of the CDR3 is TGTGCCAGCAGTCGTCGGGAGACGGACAATGAGCAGTTCTTC. Translation: CASSRRETDNEQFF. The full variable domain, completed using reference TRBV2 and TRBJ2-1, is EPEVTQTPSHQVTQMGQEVILRCVPISNHLYFYWYRQILGQKVEFLVSFYNNEISEKSEIFDDQFSVERPDGSNFTLKIRSTKLEDSAMYFCASSRRETDNEQFFGPGTRLTVL.

This clone was observed once. The chain employs TRBV2 and TRBJ1-4; D uncertain. The CDR3 sequence is 14 residues long. CDR1 SNHLY and CDR2 FYNNEI come from the germline V gene. Trimming removed 4 bases from V and 0 bases from J, with 6 bases in between. The CDR3 nucleotides are TGTGCCAGCAGTGCGGCCTCAACTAATGAAAAACTGTTTTTT. This codes for CASSAASTNEKLFF.

V and J are TRBV5-1 and TRBJ2-3, with TRBD2 matching 7 bases. Germline V gene lookup returns CDR1 SGHRS and CDR2 YFSETQ. Trimming took 1 base from V and 8 from J; bases not matched to a gene: 13. This CDR3 is built from 16 residues. CDR3 DNA sequence: TGCGCCAGCAGCTTGTCTGCCTCAACTGAGCGGGGTACGCAGTATTTT. Translated, it gives CASSLSASTERGTQYF.

J is TRBJ2-3 and V is TRBV10-1; D might be TRBD2 (5 bases). Trimming removed 4 bases from V and 6 bases from J, with 17 bases in between. This CDR3 spans 15 amino acids. Germline V gives CDR1 WNHNN, CDR2 SYGVQD (reference sequence). CDR3 in DNA: TGCGCCAGCAGTGCGAGAGGGAGTCTCACCGATACGCAGTATTTT. Amino acid sequence: CASSARGSLTDTQYF.

This chain connects TRBV24-1 to TRBJ1-5; unclear D gene. The CDR3 is made up of 15 amino acids. Between the trimmed V and J ends, which lost 8 bases and 2 bases, there was a span of 15 bases. The germline V gene encodes CDR1 KGHDR and CDR2 SFDVKD. The CDR3 loop reads CATTGLGSGNQPQHF. The CDR3 region has the DNA TGTGCCACCACCGGGCTTGGCAGCGGCAATCAGCCCCAGCATTTT.

The chain combines TRBV6-1 with TRBJ1-2, with TRBD1 as a possible D gene (6 bases). Germline V gives CDR1 MNHNS, CDR2 SASEGT. CDR3 size: 16 residues. Trimming shortened V by 4 bases and J by 4 bases, and 19 bases separated the two germline ends. The CDR3 DNA follows: TGTGCCAGCAGTGCAAACCGGGACACGCATCGCTATGGCTACACCTTC. Residues: CASSANRDTHRYGYTF.

V usage is TRBV19 and J usage is TRBJ1-4; no clear D gene. The length of the CDR3 is 15 residues. Trimming removed 6 bases at V and 0 bases at J, with 11 bases between. The germline gives CDR1 LNHDA, CDR2 SQIVND (reference sequence). The CDR3 coding sequence is TGTGCCAGTAGCCCAGGAATCGCAACTAATGAAAAACTGTTTTTT. Translated, it gives CASSPGIATNEKLFF.

This chain connects TRBV5-6 to TRBJ2-1; 8 nucleotides line up with TRBD1. Germline V gives CDR1 SGHDT, CDR2 YYEEEE. CDR3 length: 16 residues. V dropped 4 bases and J dropped 2; count of bases not matched to a gene: 8. CDR3 residues: CASSLDPGGAYNEQFF. The CDR3 region has the DNA TGTGCCAGCAGCCTAGACCCAGGGGGCGCCTACAATGAGCAGTTCTTC. Combining the CDR3 with reference TRBV5-6 and TRBJ2-1 gives the whole variable domain DAGVTQSPTHLIKTRGQQVTLRCSPKSGHDTVSWYQQALGQGPQFIFQYYEEEERQRGNFPDRFSGHQFPNYSSELNVNALLLGDSALYLCASSLDPGGAYNEQFFGPGTRLTVL.

The chain is built from TRBV28 and TRBJ1-5; 9 nucleotides line up with TRBD1. The CDR3 spans 16 residues. V was pared by 7 bases and J by 5 bases, with 12 bases of the junction left unmatched. CDR1 MDHEN and CDR2 SYDVKM come from the germline V gene. CDR3 amino acids: CASIKRDRDVHQPQHF. The CDR3 DNA follows: TGTGCCAGCATAAAAAGGGACAGGGACGTACATCAGCCCCAGCATTTT.

This chain's CDR3 is CASSFLIGASRGNQPQHF. The CDR3 coding sequence is TGTGCCAGCAGCTTCCTTATCGGGGCCTCGAGGGGCAATCAGCCCCAGCATTTT. The J gene is TRBJ1-5, the V gene TRBV5-5, with D maybe TRBD1 (5 bases). This CDR3 has 18 residues. V was clipped by 2 bases and J by 2 bases, with 20 bases between them. Germline V gene data show CDR1 as SGHKS and CDR2 as YYEKEE (reference sequence). Based on the CDR3 plus reference TRBV5-5 and TRBJ1-5, the full variable domain is DAGVTQSPTHLIKTRGQQVTLRCSPISGHKSVSWYQQVLGQGPQFIFQYYEKEERGRGNFPDRFSARQFPNYSSELNVNALLLGDSALYLCASSFLIGASRGNQPQHFGDGTRLSIL.

This clone has only one observation. This sequence joins TRBV4-1 and TRBJ2-1; D gene uncertain. V lost 1 base and J lost 3, with 7 bases in between. CDR1 is MGHRA and CDR2 is YSYEKL in the germline V gene. The CDR3 has 14 amino acids. The CDR3 DNA sequence: TGCGCCAGCAGCCAAGGGGCTAGCTACAATGAGCAGTTCTTC. Its translation: CASSQGASYNEQFF.

This chain joins TRBV6-2 or TRBV6-3 and TRBJ2-2; D may match TRBD1 or TRBD2 (6 bases each). In germline, CDR1 is MNHEY, CDR2 SVGEGT. CDR3 length: 15 amino acids. V was clipped by 4 bases and J by 2 bases, with 11 bases between them. The CDR3 spells CASSFGGSNTGELFF. Written as DNA, the CDR3 is TGTGCCAGCAGTTTCGGGGGCTCAAACACCGGGGAGCTGTTTTTT.

The chain recombines TRBV5-1 with TRBJ1-1; D unresolved. In germline, CDR1 is SGHRS, CDR2 YFSETQ. Trimming removed 0 bases at V and 0 bases at J, with 9 bases between. The CDR3 covers 15 residues. In DNA, the CDR3 is TGCGCCAGCAGCTTGGTTGGGCTCATGAACACTGAAGCTTTCTTT. This translates into CASSLVGLMNTEAFF.

This chain connects TRBV9 to TRBJ2-7; TRBD1 aligns across 8 bases. In germline, CDR1 is SGDLS, CDR2 YYNGEE. The CDR3 is made up of 16 amino acids. The V and J ends lost 4 bases and 0 bases, in that order; junction bases with no gene match: 9. CDR3: CASSPRGDRTSYEQYF. The CDR3 DNA reads TGTGCCAGCAGCCCTAGGGGGGACAGGACCTCCTACGAGCAGTACTTC.

V is TRBV18 and J is TRBJ2-1, with D unclear. Trimming stripped 0 bases from V and 5 bases from J, with 8 bases between. The CDR3 has 14 residues. Germline V lookup: CDR1 KGHSH, CDR2 LQKENI. The CDR3 loop reads CASSPPYFNNEQFF. CDR3 coding DNA: TGTGCCAGCTCACCACCCTATTTCAACAATGAGCAGTTCTTC.

The rearrangement joins TRBV2 to TRBJ2-7; 7 nucleotides agree with TRBD1. J was trimmed by 4 bases and V by 6 bases; bases with no gene match: 12. The length of the CDR3 is 15 residues. The germline V gene encodes CDR1 SNHLY and CDR2 FYNNEI. Written as DNA, the CDR3 is TGTGCCAGCAGGATTGAGACAGGGACGGGGTACGAGCAGTACTTC. It translates to CASRIETGTGYEQYF. Complete variable domain (other parts from reference TRBV2 and TRBJ2-7): EPEVTQTPSHQVTQMGQEVILRCVPISNHLYFYWYRQILGQKVEFLVSFYNNEISEKSEIFDDQFSVERPDGSNFTLKIRSTKLEDSAMYFCASRIETGTGYEQYFGPGTRLTVT.

The genes are TRBV9 and TRBJ1-1, with 9 bases aligning to TRBD1. J was trimmed by 3 bases and V by 5 bases; bases with no gene match: 2. Germline lookup yields CDR1 SGDLS and CDR2 YYNGEE. The CDR3 spans 13 residues. Here the CDR3 DNA reads TGTGCCAGCAGTACAGGGGGCTACACTGAAGCTTTCTTT. It specifies CASSTGGYTEAFF. The variable domain in full, with the rest retrieved from reference TRBV9 and TRBJ1-1, is DSGVTQTPKHLITATGQRVTLRCSPRSGDLSVYWYQQSLDQGLQFLIQYYNGEERAKGNILERFSAQQFPDLHSELNLSSLELGDSALYFCASSTGGYTEAFFGQGTRLTVV.

This clone was found once. This rearrangement joins TRBV4-1 to TRBJ1-2; D not resolved. V was pared by 5 bases and J by 1 base, with 8 bases between. Germline V CDR1 and CDR2: MGHRA, YSYEKL. CDR3 size: 13 residues. CDR3 sequence: CASSDSNNYGYTF. The CDR3 DNA is TGCGCCAGCAGCGACTCTAATAACTATGGCTACACCTTC.

The table lists this clone with a count of one. This chain joins TRBV5-1 and TRBJ2-7, with a possible D match to TRBD2 (5 bases). The CDR3 consists of 12 residues. The germline gives CDR1 SGHRS, CDR2 YFSETQ. Deletions cut 3 bases from V and 3 bases from J, with 7 bases between. Written as DNA, the CDR3 is TGCGCCAGCAGCTCCGGAGGCTACGAGCAGTACTTC. Protein: CASSSGGYEQYF.

The gene calls are TRBV10-3 and TRBJ2-1; D remains ambiguous. The CDR3 consists of 15 residues. The ends were cut back, 0 bases at V and 2 bases at J, with 8 bases in the middle. CDR1 is ENHRY and CDR2 is SYGVKD in the germline V gene. CDR3 nucleotides: TGTGCCATCAGTGAGTCGGAAAGGGCCTACAATGAGCAGTTCTTC. It translates to CAISESERAYNEQFF.

The chain joins TRBV6-1 to TRBJ1-3; TRBD1 is a possible D gene (6 bases). V was clipped by 1 base and J by 2 bases, with 6 bases between them. The CDR3 extends over 14 amino acids. The germline V gene encodes CDR1 MNHNS and CDR2 SASEGT. In DNA form, the CDR3 reads TGTGCCAGCAGTGAAGACAGGGCTGGAAACACCATATATTTT. This encodes CASSEDRAGNTIYF.

The J gene is TRBJ1-1, the V gene TRBV25-1; D perhaps matches TRBD1 (6 bases). Germline-derived CDR1 and CDR2 are MGHDK and SYGVNS. V was pared by 4 bases and J by 6 bases, with 18 bases between. CDR3 size: 15 residues. The CDR3 is CASSGPRGRRSEAFF. As DNA, the CDR3 is TGTGCCAGCAGTGGACCTCGGGGGCGCCGATCTGAAGCTTTCTTT.